This T cell receptor (beta chain) derives from a study of response to subunit inactivated influenza vaccine. Whole-study findings and limits: The authors suggested that every seasonal influenza vaccination recruits few new T cells.

With regard to this clonotype: Its antigen remains unknown.

TCRdb called the RT-PCR reads again in MiXCR, with one record for every CDR3 protein. Among about 650,000 distinct CDR3 sequences listed, 14% were seen once. CDR1 ENHRY and CDR2 SYGVKD come from the germline V gene. V was shortened by 4 bases and J by 0 bases, with 6 bases between the two germline ends. There are 14 residues in the CDR3. V is TRBV10-3 and J is TRBJ1-4; D is unclear. This TCR was sampled from a man aged 50-59 years who received an inactivated influenza vaccine. Sequencing used PBMCs from blood, obtained 14 to 15 days before vaccination. The CDR3 here is CAISAQATNEKLFF. Written as DNA, the CDR3 is TGTGCCATCAGTGCACAAGCAACTAATGAAAAACTGTTTTTT.